The 17 T cell receptor beta chains given below trace back to one sample, sequenced in a study of cytomegalovirus exposure and HLA in healthy donors. 13 Jbeta primers and 60 Vbeta primers were used for the PCR. Produced via immunoSEQ multiplex PCR; TCRdb's table is partial and in-frame only. The table shows about 190,000 clones, with about 88% occurring only once. The sample comprised PBMCs. The receptors originated from a woman aged 25 to 39 in good health and CMV-seronegative.

The chain couples TRBV4-1 to TRBJ1-4; TRBD1 aligns across 7 bases. Germline CDR1 and CDR2: MGHRA and YSYEKL. The CDR3 runs to 15 residues. J lost 5 bases, V lost 0 bases, and 3 bases had no gene match. CDR3 sequence reads: CASSQEFRGNEKLFF. CDR3 nucleotide sequence: TGCGCCAGCAGCCAAGAATTCAGGGGGAATGAAAAACTGTTTTTT.

The V and J genes are TRBV19 and TRBJ2-3; D is uncertain. V was shortened by 1 base and J by 0 bases, with 8 bases between the two germline ends. The CDR3 contains 15 residues. The germline V gene encodes CDR1 LNHDA and CDR2 SQIVND (reference sequence). The CDR3 loop is CASSIGLSSTDTQYF. The CDR3 bases are TGTGCCAGTAGTATAGGGCTTTCTAGCACAGATACGCAGTATTTT.

The chain uses TRBV7-3 and TRBJ2-2; 8 bases are a match to TRBD2. With 6 bases clipped from V and 4 bases from J, the junction kept 4 bases outside the gene matches. Germline V gives CDR1 SGHTA, CDR2 FQGTGA. The CDR3 extends over 14 amino acids. CDR3 in amino acids: CASRMGTSTGELFF. Written as DNA, the CDR3 is TGTGCCAGCAGGATGGGGACTAGCACCGGGGAGCTGTTTTTT.

V and J are TRBV19 and TRBJ2-3; 7 bases are shared with TRBD1. This CDR3 contains 14 residues. V shed 4 bases, J shed 7 bases, and the junction held 8 bases outside the gene matches. Germline CDR1 is LNHDA and CDR2 is SQIVND (reference sequence). The CDR3 nucleotides are TGTGCCAGTAGTACCGGACAGGTCGTACATACGCAGTATTTT. Translation: CASSTGQVVHTQYF. The whole variable domain, remainder taken from reference TRBV19 and TRBJ2-3, is DGGITQSPKYLFRKEGQNVTLSCEQNLNHDAMYWYRQDPGQGLRLIYYSQIVNDFQKGDIAEGYSVSREKKESFPLTVTSAQKNPTAFYLCASSTGQVVHTQYFGPGTRLTVL.

This clone has more than one count but fewer than ten. The chain is built from TRBV21-1 and TRBJ2-7; TRBD2, the D gene given by the table, was not confirmed from the DNA. TRBV21-1 is tagged as a pseudogene. CDR3 length equals 17 residues. The CDR3 DNA reads TGTGCCAGCAGCAAAGCTTTCCCCCCGGGACTATCCTACGAGCAGTACTTC. Encoded protein: CASSKAFPPGLSYEQYF.

V gene TRBV27 combines with J gene TRBJ2-1, with D unclear. CDR1 is MNHEY, CDR2 SMNVEV, per germline (reference sequence). V was trimmed by 3 bases and J by 4 bases, leaving 13 bases between them. This CDR3 region has 15 residues. CDR3 sequence: CASSLNSLPYNEQFF. The CDR3 coding sequence is TGTGCCAGCAGTTTGAACTCCTTACCTTACAATGAGCAGTTCTTC.

The sample holds one count of this clone. The CDR3 region is CASRRTGVNEQYF. The CDR3 coding sequence is TGTGCCAGCAGGAGGACAGGGGTCAACGAGCAGTACTTC. V and J are TRBV28 and TRBJ2-7; the match to TRBD1 covers 9 bases. This CDR3 has 13 amino acids. Germline V gene sequence: CDR1 MDHEN, CDR2 SYDVKM. V shed 6 bases and J 5 bases; nucleotides not matched to a gene: 5.

The chain recombines TRBV28 with TRBJ2-1, with a tentative D call TRBD2 (7 bases). CDR3 size: 18 residues. Trimming stripped 6 bases from V and 5 bases from J, with 26 bases between. CDR1 is MDHEN, CDR2 SYDVKM, per germline. The CDR3 sequence is CASRTYSGGDIVHNEQFF. The CDR3 nucleotides read TGTGCCAGCAGAACCTACTCGGGGGGCGATATCGTCCACAATGAGCAGTTCTTC.

The V call is TRBV27, the J call TRBJ1-2; TRBD1 matches at 7 bases. This CDR3 has 14 amino acids. The J segment lost 5 bases and the V segment lost 7 bases, leaving 10 bases of the junction unmatched. CDR1 and CDR2 from the germline V gene are MNHEY and SMNVEV (reference sequence). The CDR3 sequence is CASNDPGQRYGYTF. In DNA form, the CDR3 reads TGTGCCAGCAACGATCCGGGACAGAGGTATGGCTACACCTTC.

V usage is TRBV2 and J usage is TRBJ2-7; D is unresolved. Germline CDR1 SNHLY, CDR2 FYNNEI. This CDR3 contains 13 residues. The germline V and J ends were trimmed by 4 bases and 5 bases, with 12 bases remaining between them. The CDR3: CASSGSEHDEQYF. CDR3 nucleotide sequence: TGTGCCAGCAGTGGGAGTGAACACGACGAGCAGTACTTC. Drawing the rest from reference TRBV2 and TRBJ2-7, the complete variable domain is EPEVTQTPSHQVTQMGQEVILRCVPISNHLYFYWYRQILGQKVEFLVSFYNNEISEKSEIFDDQFSVERPDGSNFTLKIRSTKLEDSAMYFCASSGSEHDEQYFGPGTRLTVT.

J is TRBJ2-3 and V is TRBV21-1; TRBD2, as called in the table, went unchecked against the DNA. TRBV21-1 is a known pseudogene. CDR3 length equals 16 residues. Here the CDR3 reads CASSTRTSGGTDTQYF. DNA for the CDR3: TGTGCCAGCAGCACCCGGACTAGCGGGGGCACAGATACGCAGTATTTT.

The chain recombines TRBV27 with TRBJ1-1, with 7 bases identical to TRBD1. Germline loops: CDR1 MNHEY, CDR2 SMNVEV (reference sequence). This CDR3 contains 15 residues. Trimming at V came to 0 bases and at J to 5 bases, leaving 6 bases not matched to a gene. The CDR3 is CASSLSRGRGTEAFF. The CDR3 region has the DNA TGTGCCAGCAGTTTATCGAGGGGGCGAGGAACTGAAGCTTTCTTT.

J is TRBJ1-4 and V is TRBV29-1, with D maybe TRBD1 (6 bases). The CDR3 length is 13 residues. CDR1 is SQVTM and CDR2 is ANQGSEA in the germline V gene. V was cut by 4 bases and J by 7 bases, with 13 bases left in between. CDR3 nucleotide sequence: TGCAGCGTTGGGCGGGGGCTTGGTGAAAAACTGTTTTTT. It specifies CSVGRGLGEKLFF.

V usage is TRBV2 and J usage is TRBJ2-7, with a possible D match to TRBD2 (6 bases). Deletions cut 8 bases from V and 5 bases from J, with 25 bases between. This CDR3 comprises 16 residues. Germline V CDR1 and CDR2: SNHLY, FYNNEI. This chain's CDR3 is CASGTMDRDLGDEQYF. CDR3 nucleotides: TGTGCCAGCGGGACCATGGATAGGGACTTGGGTGACGAGCAGTACTTC.

This chain connects TRBV29-1 to TRBJ1-1; TRBD1 is a possible D gene (6 bases). Per the germline V gene, CDR1 is SQVTM and CDR2 is ANQGSEA. Deletions cut 6 bases from V and 4 bases from J, with 15 bases between. This CDR3 region has 13 residues. The chain's CDR3 is CSVAGVYGTEAFF. As DNA, the CDR3 is TGCAGCGTAGCAGGGGTGTACGGCACTGAAGCTTTCTTT.

The rearrangement uses TRBV27 and TRBJ2-3; tentatively, D is TRBD1 (6 bases). The CDR3 is made up of 13 amino acids. In germline, CDR1 is MNHEY, CDR2 SMNVEV (reference sequence). The V end was cut by 1 base, the J end by 7 bases, with 9 bases between. The CDR3 is CASSLLGAHTQYF. CDR3 bases: TGTGCCAGCAGTTTATTGGGGGCACATACGCAGTATTTT.

This clone appeared a single time. The V gene is TRBV7-2, the J gene TRBJ2-7; possible D gene TRBD2, 5 bases. The CDR3 is made up of 15 amino acids. The V gene lost 1 base and the J gene lost 3 bases, with 13 bases spanning the gap. CDR1 SGHTA and CDR2 FQGNSA come from the germline V gene. The CDR3 nucleotides read TGTGCCAGCAGCTTAGTCCAGGAGGCCGGCTACGAGCAGTACTTC. It yields the protein CASSLVQEAGYEQYF.